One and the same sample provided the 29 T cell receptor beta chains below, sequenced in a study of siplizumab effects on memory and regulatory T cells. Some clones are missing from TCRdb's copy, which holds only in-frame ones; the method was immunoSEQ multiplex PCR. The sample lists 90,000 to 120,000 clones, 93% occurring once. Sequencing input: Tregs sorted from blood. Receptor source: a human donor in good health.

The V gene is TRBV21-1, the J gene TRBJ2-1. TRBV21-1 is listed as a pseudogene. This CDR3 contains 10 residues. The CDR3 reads CASTQVLQFF. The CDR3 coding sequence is TGTGCCAGCACCCAAGTGCTGCAGTTCTTC.

CDR3 coding DNA: TGCGCCAGCAGCAGGGGACTAGCGGGGGGCCAAGAGACCCAGTACTTC. Encoded protein: CASSRGLAGGQETQYF. The chain recombines TRBV5-1 with TRBJ2-5; 15 nucleotides line up with TRBD2. CDR3 length: 16 amino acids. V trimming: 4 bases; J trimming: 1 base; junction bases outside the gene matches: 2. Per the germline V gene, CDR1 is SGHRS and CDR2 is YFSETQ.

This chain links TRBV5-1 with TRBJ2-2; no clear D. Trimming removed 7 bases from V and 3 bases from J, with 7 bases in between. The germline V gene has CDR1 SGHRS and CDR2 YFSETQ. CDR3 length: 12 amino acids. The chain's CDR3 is CASALYTGELFF. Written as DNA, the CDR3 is TGCGCCAGCGCCCTTTACACCGGGGAGCTGTTTTTT. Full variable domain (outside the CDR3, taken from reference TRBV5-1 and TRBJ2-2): KAGVTQTPRYLIKTRGQQVTLSCSPISGHRSVSWYQQTPGQGLQFLFEYFSETQRNKGNFPGRFSGRQFSNSRSEMNVSTLELGDSALYLCASALYTGELFFGEGSRLTVL.

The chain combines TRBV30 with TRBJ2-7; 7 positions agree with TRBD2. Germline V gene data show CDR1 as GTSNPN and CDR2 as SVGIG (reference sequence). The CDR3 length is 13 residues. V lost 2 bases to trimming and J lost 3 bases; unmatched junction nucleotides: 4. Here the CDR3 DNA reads TGTGCCTGGAGTCGGGGCGGGAGCTACGAGCAGTACTTC. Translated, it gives CAWSRGGSYEQYF.

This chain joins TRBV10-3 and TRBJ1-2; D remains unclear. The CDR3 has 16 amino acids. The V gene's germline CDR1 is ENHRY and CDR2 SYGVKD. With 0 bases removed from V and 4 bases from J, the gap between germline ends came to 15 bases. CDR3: CAISESLGELSYGYTF. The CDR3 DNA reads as TGTGCCATCAGTGAGTCCCTAGGAGAGCTGAGCTATGGCTACACCTTC.

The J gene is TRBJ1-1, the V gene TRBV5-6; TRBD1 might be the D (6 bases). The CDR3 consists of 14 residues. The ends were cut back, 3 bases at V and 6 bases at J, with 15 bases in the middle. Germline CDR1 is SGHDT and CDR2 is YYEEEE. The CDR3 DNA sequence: TGTGCCAGCAGCTATTTTTCCCGGGGGCCTGAAGCTTTCTTT. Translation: CASSYFSRGPEAFF.

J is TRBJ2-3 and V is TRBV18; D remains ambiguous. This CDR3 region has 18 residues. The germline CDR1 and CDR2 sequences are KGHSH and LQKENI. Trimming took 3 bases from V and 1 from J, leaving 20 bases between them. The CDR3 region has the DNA TGTGCCAGCTCACCTTTAAACAGTCGGACGAGCGGCACAGATACGCAGTATTTT. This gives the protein CASSPLNSRTSGTDTQYF.

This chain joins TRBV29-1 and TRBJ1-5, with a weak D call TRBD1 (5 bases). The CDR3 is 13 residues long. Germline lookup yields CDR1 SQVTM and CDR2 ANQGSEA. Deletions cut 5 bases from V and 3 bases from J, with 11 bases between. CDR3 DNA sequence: TGCAGCGTTAGCCGGGGGATCAATCAGCCCCAGCATTTT. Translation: CSVSRGINQPQHF.

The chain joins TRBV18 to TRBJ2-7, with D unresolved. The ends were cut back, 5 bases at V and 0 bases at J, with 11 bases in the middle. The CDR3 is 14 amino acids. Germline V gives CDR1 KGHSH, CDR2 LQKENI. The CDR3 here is CASSRFPDSYEQYF. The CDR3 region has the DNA TGTGCCAGCTCAAGGTTCCCCGACTCCTACGAGCAGTACTTC.

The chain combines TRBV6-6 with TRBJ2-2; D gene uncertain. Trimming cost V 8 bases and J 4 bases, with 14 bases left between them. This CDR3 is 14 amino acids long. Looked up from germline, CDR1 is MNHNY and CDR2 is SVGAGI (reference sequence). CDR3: CASSGRSSTGELFF. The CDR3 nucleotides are TGTGCCAGCTCGGGCCGGTCATCCACCGGGGAGCTGTTTTTT.

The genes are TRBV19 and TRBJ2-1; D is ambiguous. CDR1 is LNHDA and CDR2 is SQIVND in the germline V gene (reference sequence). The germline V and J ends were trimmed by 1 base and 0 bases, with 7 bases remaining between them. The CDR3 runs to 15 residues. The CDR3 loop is CASSIAWASYNEQFF. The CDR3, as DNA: TGTGCCAGTAGTATAGCTTGGGCCTCCTACAATGAGCAGTTCTTC.

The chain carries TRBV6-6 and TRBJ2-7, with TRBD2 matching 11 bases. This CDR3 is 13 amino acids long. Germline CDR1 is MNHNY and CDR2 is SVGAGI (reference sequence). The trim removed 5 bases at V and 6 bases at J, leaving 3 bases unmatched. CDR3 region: CASSPGLAGEQYF. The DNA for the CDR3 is TGTGCCAGCAGTCCCGGACTAGCGGGCGAGCAGTACTTC.

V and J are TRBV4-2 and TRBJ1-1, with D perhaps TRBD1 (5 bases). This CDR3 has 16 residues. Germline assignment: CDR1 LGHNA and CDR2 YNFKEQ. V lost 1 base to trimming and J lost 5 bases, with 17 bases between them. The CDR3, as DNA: TGTGCCAGCAGCCAAGCCATCGGGGGAGAGCGGACTGAAGCTTTCTTT. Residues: CASSQAIGGERTEAFF.

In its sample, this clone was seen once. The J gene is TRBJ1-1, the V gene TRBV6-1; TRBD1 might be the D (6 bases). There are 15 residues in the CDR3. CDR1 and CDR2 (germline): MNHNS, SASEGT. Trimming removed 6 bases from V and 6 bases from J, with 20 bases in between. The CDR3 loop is CASRHTRQAKPEAFF. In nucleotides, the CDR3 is TGTGCCAGCAGACATACACGACAGGCTAAGCCTGAAGCTTTCTTT.

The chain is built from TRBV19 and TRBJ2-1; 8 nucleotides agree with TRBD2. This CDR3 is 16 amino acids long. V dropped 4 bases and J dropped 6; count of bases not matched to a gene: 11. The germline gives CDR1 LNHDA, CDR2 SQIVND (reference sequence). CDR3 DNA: TGTGCCAGTAGTACCCGATTCTCGGGGGGGCGCAATGAGCAGTTCTTC. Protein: CASSTRFSGGRNEQFF.

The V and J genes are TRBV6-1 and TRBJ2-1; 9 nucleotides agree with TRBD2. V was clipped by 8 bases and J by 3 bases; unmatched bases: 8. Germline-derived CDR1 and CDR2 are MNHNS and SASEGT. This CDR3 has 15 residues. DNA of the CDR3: TGTGCCAGCGCCGCCTGGCGGGGGGGCTACAATGAGCAGTTCTTC. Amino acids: CASAAWRGGYNEQFF.

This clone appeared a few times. The CDR3 DNA reads as TGTGCCAGCAGCGCCCAACCGGGACAGTTCCACGAGCAGTACTTC. This encodes CASSAQPGQFHEQYF. This sequence joins TRBV11-3 and TRBJ2-7; 7 bases match TRBD1. The germline V gene encodes CDR1 SGHNT and CDR2 YENEEA. V dropped 5 bases and J dropped 5; count of bases not matched to a gene: 12. CDR3 length: 15 residues.

The CDR3 DNA reads as TGTGCCTGGAGTGTATGGACAGGGGGAACCGGGGAGCTGTTTTTT. It translates to CAWSVWTGGTGELFF. The chain links TRBV30 to TRBJ2-2; 10 positions match TRBD1. The CDR3 is 15 residues long. Trimming removed 0 bases from V and 5 bases from J; junction bases left unmatched: 3. CDR1 and CDR2 from the germline V gene are GTSNPN and SVGIG (reference sequence).

The CDR3 reads CASSRIEWGTGAYEQYF. DNA of the CDR3: TGTGCCAGCAGCCGCATCGAGTGGGGGACGGGGGCATACGAGCAGTACTTC. V gene TRBV14 combines with J gene TRBJ2-7, with D perhaps TRBD1 or TRBD2 (6 bases each). V lost 4 bases and J lost 4, with 23 bases in between. Germline V gene lookup returns CDR1 SGHDN and CDR2 FVKESK. The CDR3 totals 17 residues.

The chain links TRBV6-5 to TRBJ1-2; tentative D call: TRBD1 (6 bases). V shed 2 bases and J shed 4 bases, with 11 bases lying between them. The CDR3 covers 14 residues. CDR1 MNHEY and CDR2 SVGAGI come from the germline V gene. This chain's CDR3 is CASSYGGLSYGYTF. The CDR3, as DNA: TGTGCCAGCAGTTACGGGGGCCTGAGCTATGGCTACACCTTC.

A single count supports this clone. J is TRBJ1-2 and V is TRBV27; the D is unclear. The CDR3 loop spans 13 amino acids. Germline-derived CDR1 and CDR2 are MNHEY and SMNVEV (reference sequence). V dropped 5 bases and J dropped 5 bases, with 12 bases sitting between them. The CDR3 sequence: CASSLRPGYGYTF. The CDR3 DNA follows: TGTGCCAGCAGTCTTCGACCAGGTTATGGCTACACCTTC.

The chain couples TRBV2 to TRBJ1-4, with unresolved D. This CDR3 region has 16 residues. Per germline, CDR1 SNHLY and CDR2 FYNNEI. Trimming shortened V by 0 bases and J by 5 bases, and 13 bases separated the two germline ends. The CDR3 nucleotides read TGTGCCAGCAGTGAAGCGCTTCGGGTGGGGAATGAAAAACTGTTTTTT. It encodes CASSEALRVGNEKLFF.

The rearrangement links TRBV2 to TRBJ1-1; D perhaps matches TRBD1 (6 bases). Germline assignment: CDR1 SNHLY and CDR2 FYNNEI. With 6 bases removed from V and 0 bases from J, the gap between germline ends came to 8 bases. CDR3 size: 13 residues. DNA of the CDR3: TGTGCCAGCAGGGGGGGCGTGAACACTGAAGCTTTCTTT. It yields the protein CASRGGVNTEAFF.

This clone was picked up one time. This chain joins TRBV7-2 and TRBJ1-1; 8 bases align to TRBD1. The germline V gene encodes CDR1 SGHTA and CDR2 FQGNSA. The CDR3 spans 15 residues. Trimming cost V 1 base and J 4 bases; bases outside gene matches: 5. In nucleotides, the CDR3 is TGTGCCAGCAGCTTAGGGACAGGGATCAGCACTGAAGCTTTCTTT. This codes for CASSLGTGISTEAFF.

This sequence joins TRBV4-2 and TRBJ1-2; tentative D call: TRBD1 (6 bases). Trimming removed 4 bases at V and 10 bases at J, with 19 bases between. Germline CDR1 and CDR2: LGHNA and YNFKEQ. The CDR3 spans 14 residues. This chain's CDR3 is CASSPGLTGGTYTF. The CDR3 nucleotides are TGTGCCAGCAGCCCCGGTTTGACAGGAGGGACCTACACCTTC.

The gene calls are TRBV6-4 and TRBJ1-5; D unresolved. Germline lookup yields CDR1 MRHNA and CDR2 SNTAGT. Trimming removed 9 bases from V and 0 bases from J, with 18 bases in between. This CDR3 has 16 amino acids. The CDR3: CARPPRLPYSNQPQHF. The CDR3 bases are TGTGCCAGACCCCCCAGACTTCCATATAGCAATCAGCCCCAGCATTTT.

CDR3 sequence reads: CASSRGQPDTQYF. CDR3 in DNA: TGCGCCAGCAGCCGCGGACAGCCCGATACGCAGTATTTT. This chain connects TRBV5-1 to TRBJ2-3; a weak D match, TRBD1 (6 bases). CDR1 is SGHRS and CDR2 is YFSETQ in the germline V gene. The V end was cut by 4 bases, the J end by 6 bases, with 12 bases between. This CDR3 comprises 13 residues.

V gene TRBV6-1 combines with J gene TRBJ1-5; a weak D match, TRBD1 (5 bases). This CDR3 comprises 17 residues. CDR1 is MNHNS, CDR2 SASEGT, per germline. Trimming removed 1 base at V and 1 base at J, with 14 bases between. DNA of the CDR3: TGTGCCAGCAGTGAAGGGGGCGGCGGTATAAGCAATCAGCCCCAGCATTTT. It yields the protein CASSEGGGGISNQPQHF.

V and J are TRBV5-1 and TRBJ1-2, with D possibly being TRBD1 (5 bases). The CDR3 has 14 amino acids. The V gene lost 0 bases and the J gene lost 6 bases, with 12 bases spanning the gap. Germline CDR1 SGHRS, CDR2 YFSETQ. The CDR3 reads CASSLGQGEDGYTF. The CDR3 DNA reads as TGCGCCAGCAGCTTGGGCCAGGGTGAGGATGGCTACACCTTC. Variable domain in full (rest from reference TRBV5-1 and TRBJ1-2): KAGVTQTPRYLIKTRGQQVTLSCSPISGHRSVSWYQQTPGQGLQFLFEYFSETQRNKGNFPGRFSGRQFSNSRSEMNVSTLELGDSALYLCASSLGQGEDGYTFGSGTRLTVV.